Each of the 21 T cell receptor beta chains below was sequenced from the same sample in a study of blood T cell repertoires in COVID-19. Only in-frame clones appear in the TCRdb table, and some are missing; sequencing was by immunoSEQ multiplex PCR. The sample shows about 98,000 clones, roughly 85% of them seen only once. Sequenced: peripheral blood. The receptors originated from a man aged 45-65 years with active COVID-19.

The chain couples TRBV29-1 to TRBJ1-1; maybe TRBD1 (5 bases). Germline lookup yields CDR1 SQVTM and CDR2 ANQGSEA. The CDR3 loop spans 13 amino acids. V lost 3 bases to trimming and J lost 6 bases, with 14 bases between them. CDR3 amino acids: CSVEGRAWAEAFF. The DNA for the CDR3 is TGCAGCGTTGAGGGCAGGGCCTGGGCTGAAGCTTTCTTT.

The rearrangement joins TRBV12-3 or TRBV12-4 to TRBJ1-6; D may be TRBD1 (5 bases). V was pared by 0 bases and J by 11 bases, with 8 bases between. The CDR3 totals 13 residues. The CDR3 protein is CASSLASGAPLHF. The CDR3 DNA sequence: TGTGCCAGCAGTTTAGCGTCGGGGGCACCCCTCCACTTT.

The chain has TRBV9 and TRBJ1-3, with D perhaps TRBD1 (6 bases). The CDR3 covers 15 residues. V was shortened by 0 bases and J by 4 bases, with 11 bases between the two germline ends. Germline values: CDR1 SGDLS, CDR2 YYNGEE. Here the CDR3 DNA reads TGTGCCAGCAGCGTAGAGACAGGAAAAGGAAACACCATATATTTT. Translation: CASSVETGKGNTIYF.

As DNA, the CDR3 is TGTGCCAGCAGCTTAGCGCTAGTCTTCCAAGAGACCCAGTACTTC. Residues: CASSLALVFQETQYF. The rearrangement links TRBV7-8 to TRBJ2-5; no definite D call. Between the trimmed V and J ends, which lost 0 bases and 1 base, there was a span of 9 bases. This CDR3 is 15 amino acids long. Germline V gene data show CDR1 as SGHVS and CDR2 as FQNEAQ.

V gene TRBV19 combines with J gene TRBJ1-5; D is ambiguous. There are 14 residues in the CDR3. Germline V CDR1 and CDR2: LNHDA, SQIVND (reference sequence). Trimming removed 2 bases at V and 3 bases at J, with 8 bases between. The DNA for the CDR3 is TGTGCCAGTAGTATATCATCATCCAATCAGCCCCAGCATTTT. As protein: CASSISSSNQPQHF.

The chain uses TRBV6-1 and TRBJ1-2, with unresolved D. The CDR3 totals 15 residues. Trimming took off 0 bases at V and 4 bases at J, with 12 bases between the two ends. Germline loops: CDR1 MNHNS, CDR2 SASEGT. This chain's CDR3 is CASSEASLSAYGYTF. CDR3 bases: TGTGCCAGCAGTGAAGCTTCACTGAGCGCCTATGGCTACACCTTC.

The chain combines TRBV6-5 with TRBJ1-5; weak D call: TRBD1 (6 bases). The V end lost 6 bases, the J end lost 6 bases, and 15 bases lay between the germline ends. The CDR3 runs to 14 residues. CDR1 and CDR2 (germline): MNHEY, SVGAGI. The CDR3 bases are TGTGCCAGCAGGGACCTCACAGGGCGTCAGCCCCAGCATTTT. Translating it yields CASRDLTGRQPQHF.

The V call is TRBV5-1, the J call TRBJ2-1, with 9 bases fitting TRBD1. From germline, CDR1 is SGHRS and CDR2 YFSETQ. The CDR3 is 16 amino acids. Germline trimming cut 3 bases from V and 6 bases from J; bases unmatched to any gene: 10. For the CDR3, the DNA is TGCGCCAGCAGCTCCCTGACAGGGGGGGGACCCAATGAGCAGTTCTTC. As protein: CASSSLTGGGPNEQFF.

The gene calls are TRBV15 and TRBJ2-1, with D perhaps TRBD2 (7 bases). CDR3 length: 15 residues. Germline CDR1 and CDR2: LNHNV and YYDKDF (reference sequence). V shed 4 bases and J shed 7 bases, with 17 bases lying between them. CDR3 DNA sequence: TGTGCCACCAGCACTCGGTGGGGGGGCCAGAATGAGCAGTTCTTC. Amino acid sequence: CATSTRWGGQNEQFF.

This chain uses TRBV6-5 with TRBJ1-5; a weak D match, TRBD1 (5 bases). Germline CDR1 is MNHEY and CDR2 is SVGAGI. The CDR3 is 15 residues long. Trimming cost V 6 bases and J 4 bases, with 16 bases left between them. Written as DNA, the CDR3 is TGTGCCAGCAGGGAGGGTGGGGCCGGTAATCAGCCCCAGCATTTT. Amino acids: CASREGGAGNQPQHF.

The rearrangement joins TRBV12-5 to TRBJ1-2; unclear D gene. V shed 0 bases and J shed 2 bases, with 7 bases lying between them. The germline CDR1 and CDR2 sequences are LGHNT and FRNRAP. The CDR3 runs to 14 residues. The chain's CDR3 is CASGLVGSNYGYTF. CDR3 in DNA: TGTGCTAGTGGTTTGGTAGGGAGCAACTATGGCTACACCTTC.

This rearrangement joins TRBV27 to TRBJ2-1, with 8 nucleotides matching TRBD2. Germline loops: CDR1 MNHEY, CDR2 SMNVEV (reference sequence). Trimming took 5 bases from V and 0 from J; bases not matched to a gene: 3. There are 15 residues in the CDR3. CDR3 coding DNA: TGTGCCAGCAGTAGCGGGGGTTCCTCCTACAATGAGCAGTTCTTC. Translation: CASSSGGSSYNEQFF.

The chain couples TRBV18 to TRBJ2-3; 8 bases map to TRBD1. The CDR3 is 20 amino acids. The V gene's germline CDR1 is KGHSH and CDR2 LQKENI. The junction had 16 bases not matched to a gene; V was cut back by 1 base and J by 1 base. CDR3 nucleotide sequence: TGTGCCAGCTCACCACGGGACCAGGGGGCGTTTCGTCAAGGCACAGATACGCAGTATTTT. Encoded protein: CASSPRDQGAFRQGTDTQYF.

V is TRBV7-2 and J is TRBJ1-2; D perhaps matches TRBD1 (5 bases). The V gene's germline CDR1 is SGHTA and CDR2 FQGNSA. V was clipped by 1 base and J by 5 bases, with 11 bases between them. CDR3 length: 14 residues. CDR3 in amino acids: CASSLGAGMYGYTF. The CDR3 coding sequence is TGTGCCAGCAGCTTAGGGGCAGGGATGTATGGCTACACCTTC.

V is TRBV4-1 and J is TRBJ2-7; 10 bases map to TRBD1. CDR1 and CDR2 (germline): MGHRA, YSYEKL. The V segment lost 2 bases and the J segment 3 bases; nucleotides outside the gene matches: 4. The CDR3 is made up of 15 amino acids. CDR3 nucleotide sequence: TGCGCCAGCAGCCAACCGGGACAGGGGAACTACGAGCAGTACTTC. It translates to CASSQPGQGNYEQYF.

The V and J genes are TRBV5-4 and TRBJ2-5; maybe TRBD1 (5 bases). The CDR3 length is 13 residues. Trimming took off 2 bases at V and 4 bases at J, with 9 bases between the two ends. In germline, CDR1 is SGHNT, CDR2 YYREEE (reference sequence). The CDR3 loop reads CASSLTGGETQYF. CDR3 bases: TGTGCCAGCAGCTTAACAGGTGGAGAGACCCAGTACTTC. Supplemented by reference TRBV5-4 and TRBJ2-5, the full variable domain reads ETGVTQSPTHLIKTRGQQVTLRCSSQSGHNTVSWYQQALGQGPQFIFQYYREEENGRGNFPPRFSGLQFPNYSSELNVNALELDDSALYLCASSLTGGETQYFGPGTRLLVL.

This rearrangement joins TRBV9 to TRBJ1-3; a possible D gene is TRBD1 (5 bases). The germline CDR1 and CDR2 sequences are SGDLS and YYNGEE. Trimming took off 3 bases at V and 0 bases at J, with 7 bases between the two ends. The CDR3 length is 14 residues. For the CDR3, the DNA is TGTGCCAGCAGCGCCGGGGGCTCTGGAAACACCATATATTTT. It specifies CASSAGGSGNTIYF.

This clone appeared a single time. In nucleotides, the CDR3 is TGTGCCAGCAGCTGGGGACTCCGTACAAATGAGCAGTTCTTC. Encoded protein: CASSWGLRTNEQFF. J is TRBJ2-1 and V is TRBV7-6; possibly TRBD2 for D (6 bases). Trimming stripped 4 bases from V and 7 bases from J, with 14 bases between. The CDR3 is made up of 14 amino acids. Germline loops: CDR1 SGHVS, CDR2 FNYEAQ.

This chain connects TRBV7-2 to TRBJ1-5, with D perhaps matching TRBD1 (6 bases). In germline, CDR1 is SGHTA, CDR2 FQGNSA. This CDR3 spans 15 amino acids. V was trimmed by 1 base and J by 0 bases, leaving 7 bases between them. CDR3 nucleotide sequence: TGTGCCAGCAGCTTAGTGGACAGTAGCAATCAGCCCCAGCATTTT. Translation: CASSLVDSSNQPQHF.

The V gene is TRBV4-3, the J gene TRBJ1-6, with D maybe TRBD1 (6 bases). V was pared by 3 bases and J by 7 bases, with 13 bases between. This CDR3 comprises 15 residues. The V gene's germline CDR1 is LGHNA and CDR2 YSLEER. CDR3 in amino acids: CASSQKGGLNSPLHF. The CDR3 DNA sequence: TGCGCCAGCAGCCAGAAGGGGGGGCTAAATTCACCCCTCCACTTT.

The chain carries TRBV6-2 or TRBV6-3 and TRBJ1-2, with D possibly being TRBD1 (5 bases). Germline V gene data show CDR1 as MNHEY and CDR2 as SVGEGT. V shed 6 bases and J shed 10 bases, with 15 bases lying between them. CDR3 length equals 12 residues. The CDR3 DNA sequence: TGTGCCAGCAGCCCTCGGACATCTGCCTACACCTTC. This sequence encodes CASSPRTSAYTF.